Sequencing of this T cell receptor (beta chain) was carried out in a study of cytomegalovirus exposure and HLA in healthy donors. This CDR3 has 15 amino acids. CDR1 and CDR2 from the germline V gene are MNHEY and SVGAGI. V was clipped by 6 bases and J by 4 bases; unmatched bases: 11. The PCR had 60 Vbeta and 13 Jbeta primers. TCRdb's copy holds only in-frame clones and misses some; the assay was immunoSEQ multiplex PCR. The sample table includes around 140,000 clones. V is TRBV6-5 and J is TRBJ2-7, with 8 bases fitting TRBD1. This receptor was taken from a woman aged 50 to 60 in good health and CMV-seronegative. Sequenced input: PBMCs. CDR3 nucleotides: TGTGCCAGCAGACCAAGACCGGACAGGGTTTACGAGCAGTACTTC. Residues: CASRPRPDRVYEQYF.